Listed here are 13 T cell receptor beta chains from one sample, sequenced in a study of chronic HIV infection and antiretroviral therapy. TCRdb reanalysed the 5' RACE reads using MiXCR and keeps one entry per CDR3 protein. The sample includes tens of thousands of distinct CDR3 sequences, more than 7.5% of them seen just once. Sequenced input: peripheral blood. The receptors were gathered from an adult who had HIV and had not received antiretroviral therapy, or was an uninfected healthy control (not recorded which).

This sequence joins TRBV27 and TRBJ2-2; D gene unclear. The CDR3 length is 14 residues. The V gene lost 6 bases and the J gene lost 6 bases, with 14 bases spanning the gap. Germline V lookup: CDR1 MNHEY, CDR2 SMNVEV (reference sequence). In DNA, the CDR3 is TGTGCCAGCAGGGAATTCGGACGTGCCGGGGAGCTGTTTTTT. It is translated as CASREFGRAGELFF.

This clonotype was seen repeatedly, ten times or more. The rearrangement links TRBV4-2 to TRBJ2-5; D call uncertain. The CDR3 contains 15 residues. Germline values: CDR1 LGHNA, CDR2 YNFKEQ. Deletions cut 0 bases from V and 0 bases from J, with 8 bases between. CDR3 in DNA: TGTGCCAGCAGCCAAGAGGAAAGGTACCAAGAGACCCAGTACTTC. Amino acids: CASSQEERYQETQYF.

The chain combines TRBV5-1 with TRBJ1-2, with a tentative D call TRBD1 (5 bases). Per the germline V gene, CDR1 is SGHRS and CDR2 is YFSETQ. The CDR3 runs 13 residues. V was shortened by 4 bases and J by 4 bases, with 11 bases between the two germline ends. CDR3 amino acids: CASSPDGGYGYTF. CDR3 coding DNA: TGCGCCAGCAGCCCGGATGGGGGCTATGGCTACACCTTC.

This clonotype has a count of ten or more. The V gene is TRBV6-5, the J gene TRBJ2-7; 12 positions agree with TRBD2. Losses at the gene ends were 8 bases for V and 3 bases for J; bases not matched to a gene: 8. Germline assignment: CDR1 MNHEY and CDR2 SVGAGI. The CDR3 consists of 15 residues. CDR3 protein: CASGRTSGNLYEQYF. As DNA, the CDR3 is TGTGCCAGCGGACGGACTAGCGGGAATCTCTACGAGCAGTACTTC.

There are a few counts of this clonotype. This chain connects TRBV3-1 to TRBJ1-1; no definite D call. The germline V gene encodes CDR1 LGHDT and CDR2 YNNKEL (reference sequence). The CDR3 contains 15 residues. The V end lost 1 base, the J end lost 3 bases, and 12 bases lay between the germline ends. The CDR3 DNA sequence: TGTGCCAGCAGCCAAGCGGCAGCTGAGGACACTGAAGCTTTCTTT. Amino acids: CASSQAAAEDTEAFF. The variable domain in full, with the rest retrieved from reference TRBV3-1 and TRBJ1-1, is DTAVSQTPKYLVTQMGNDKSIKCEQNLGHDTMYWYKQDSKKFLKIMFSYNNKELIINETVPNRFSPKSPDKAHLNLHINSLELGDSAVYFCASSQAAAEDTEAFFGQGTRLTVV.

In its sample, this clonotype ranks as medium-sized. This chain joins TRBV7-6 and TRBJ2-7; D uncertain. CDR1 SGHVS and CDR2 FNYEAQ come from the germline V gene. V lost 0 bases and J 5 bases, leaving 8 bases between the germline ends. The CDR3 covers 13 residues. As DNA, the CDR3 is TGTGCCAGCAGCTTAGCTGACCAGCACGAGCAGTACTTC. It codes for CASSLADQHEQYF.

Many counts were recorded for this clonotype. V usage is TRBV25-1 and J usage is TRBJ1-1; 9 bases agree with TRBD1. J gave up 3 bases and V 8 bases, and 4 bases lay outside the gene matches. CDR1 is MGHDK and CDR2 is SYGVNS in the germline V gene. There are 13 residues in the CDR3. This CDR3 is CASRQGGYTEAFF. The DNA of the CDR3 is TGTGCCAGCCGACAGGGGGGCTACACTGAAGCTTTCTTT.

The chain has TRBV5-1 and TRBJ1-4; a possible D gene is TRBD1 (5 bases). Deletions cut 0 bases from V and 6 bases from J, with 9 bases between. CDR1 is SGHRS and CDR2 is YFSETQ in the germline V gene. The CDR3 has 14 amino acids. CDR3 protein: CASSLGQSDEKLFF. In nucleotides, the CDR3 is TGCGCCAGCAGCTTGGGACAGTCAGATGAAAAACTGTTTTTT. The full variable domain, in which reference TRBV5-1 and TRBJ1-4 provide the parts outside the CDR3, is KAGVTQTPRYLIKTRGQQVTLSCSPISGHRSVSWYQQTPGQGLQFLFEYFSETQRNKGNFPGRFSGRQFSNSRSEMNVSTLELGDSALYLCASSLGQSDEKLFFGSGTQLSVL.

This clonotype was seen only a few times. V and J are TRBV14 and TRBJ2-7; D uncertain. Germline lookup yields CDR1 SGHDN and CDR2 FVKESK. The CDR3 contains 15 residues. Trimming took off 0 bases at V and 2 bases at J, with 11 bases between the two ends. The CDR3 DNA sequence: TGTGCCAGCAGCCAAGAGTCCGGGCTAACCTACGAGCAGTACTTC. Amino acid sequence: CASSQESGLTYEQYF.

Ten or more counts support this clonotype. V usage is TRBV11-2 and J usage is TRBJ1-2; 8 bases map to TRBD1. CDR3 size: 17 residues. Losses at the gene ends were 1 base for V and 4 bases for J; bases not matched to a gene: 11. Germline V CDR1 and CDR2: SGHAT, FQNNGV. The CDR3 sequence is CASSLGDRRTTLYGYTF. DNA for the CDR3: TGTGCCAGCAGCTTAGGGGACAGGAGAACTACTCTCTATGGCTACACCTTC.

This clonotype was seen only a few times. The rearrangement uses TRBV6-2 or TRBV6-3 and TRBJ2-7, with D possibly matching TRBD1 (6 bases). This CDR3 contains 14 residues. V dropped 2 bases and J dropped 5 bases, with 13 bases sitting between them. The germline gives CDR1 MNHEY, CDR2 SVGEGT. The CDR3 coding sequence is TGTGCCAGCAGTTACGGACAGCCTCGGGACGAGCAGTACTTC. It specifies CASSYGQPRDEQYF.

This clonotype was counted ten times or more. J is TRBJ2-5 and V is TRBV6-6, with TRBD1 matching 8 bases. The V gene end was trimmed by 2 bases and the J gene end by 5 bases; junction bases not matched to a gene: 4. CDR3 length equals 14 residues. Looked up from germline, CDR1 is MNHNY and CDR2 is SVGAGI (reference sequence). The CDR3: CASSYRDRSETQYF. The CDR3 DNA follows: TGTGCCAGCAGTTACCGGGACAGGTCGGAGACCCAGTACTTC.

This clonotype has more than one count but fewer than ten. The gene calls are TRBV29-1 and TRBJ2-3; D is possibly TRBD1 or TRBD2 (5 bases each). This CDR3 comprises 12 residues. The germline CDR1 and CDR2 sequences are SQVTM and ANQGSEA. Trimming shortened V by 6 bases and J by 0 bases, and 7 bases separated the two germline ends. The CDR3 protein is CSVRDSTDTQYF. CDR3 in DNA: TGCAGCGTCCGGGACAGCACAGATACGCAGTATTTT.